The 7 T cell receptor beta chains reported below all come from one sample, sequenced in a study of blood T cells in healthy people across ages. Together with a sample-barcoded 5' primer, a J-beta primer mix was included in a second PCR lasting 7 to 11 cycles. TCRdb redid the calling of the 5' RACE reads with MiXCR, one entry per CDR3 protein. This sample has around 2 million distinct CDR3 sequences, with around 40% found just once. The source material was blood. The receptor set was obtained from a human donor in good health.

This clonotype has just a few counts. The CDR3 sequence: CATSRDKGREAFF. The CDR3 DNA sequence: TGTGCCACCAGCAGAGATAAGGGCAGGGAAGCTTTCTTT. The gene calls are TRBV15 and TRBJ1-1, with D unclear. This CDR3 has 13 amino acids. V lost 0 bases and J 8 bases, leaving 10 bases between the germline ends. Germline CDR1 LNHNV, CDR2 YYDKDF (reference sequence).

This clonotype has at least ten counts. The chain carries TRBV7-2 and TRBJ2-1, with D perhaps TRBD1 or TRBD2 (5 bases each). Looked up from germline, CDR1 is SGHTA and CDR2 is FQGNSA. The CDR3 loop spans 16 amino acids. Between the trimmed V and J ends, which lost 0 bases and 0 bases, there was a span of 9 bases. The CDR3 bases are TGTGCCAGCAGCTTAGCGGGGGTTAGCTCCTACAATGAGCAGTTCTTC. Residues: CASSLAGVSSYNEQFF.

This clonotype was seen more than once but under ten times. The junction shows a germline mismatch at one end, possibly a read error. The V gene is TRBV4-3, the J gene TRBJ1-2; D not resolved. The CDR3 loop spans 14 amino acids. Looked up from germline, CDR1 is LGHNA and CDR2 is YSLEER. The CDR3 nucleotides read TGCGCCAGCAGTCAAGATATTAGTATTGTTGGCTACACCTTC. Protein: CASSQDISIVGYTF.

The V call is TRBV28, the J call TRBJ2-4, with a tentative D call TRBD1 (6 bases). The ends were cut back, 7 bases at V and 8 bases at J, with 21 bases in the middle. Germline lookup yields CDR1 MDHEN and CDR2 SYDVKM. The CDR3 consists of 15 residues. The CDR3 bases are TGTGCCAGCATTCCAACTACAGGGTTAAGAGACATTCAGTACTTC. Amino acid sequence: CASIPTTGLRDIQYF.

This clonotype was counted only a few times. The chain uses TRBV20-1 and TRBJ2-1, with D tentatively TRBD2 (6 bases). Per germline, CDR1 DFQATT and CDR2 SNEGSKA (reference sequence). Trimming pared 2 bases from V and 7 bases from J, leaving 15 bases between. The CDR3 length is 14 residues. This CDR3 reads CSARFRGTGNEQFF. The CDR3 DNA is TGCAGTGCTAGATTTCGGGGGACGGGGAATGAGCAGTTCTTC.

J is TRBJ2-7 and V is TRBV7-2; D call uncertain. Germline V CDR1 and CDR2: SGHTA, FQGNSA. Deletions cut 5 bases from V and 7 bases from J, with 27 bases between. This CDR3 region has 17 residues. The CDR3 DNA reads TGTGCCAGCAGCCCGTCCTTAGAGAGGCTACTACTCAATGAGCAGTACTTC. Amino acid sequence: CASSPSLERLLLNEQYF.

The chain carries TRBV5-1 and TRBJ1-2; 8 bases line up with TRBD1. The V gene end was trimmed by 4 bases and the J gene end by 7 bases; junction bases not matched to a gene: 27. CDR1 and CDR2 (germline): SGHRS, YFSETQ. The CDR3 runs 20 residues. The CDR3 sequence: CASSRGIAGTGQTYSAGYTF. In nucleotides, the CDR3 is TGCGCCAGCAGCCGCGGTATAGCCGGGACAGGACAAACTTATTCCGCTGGCTACACCTTC.